This T cell receptor beta chain was recorded in a study of cytomegalovirus exposure and HLA in healthy donors. Whole-study results and caveats: Segments of the TCR beta V type were, in most cases, productive about 87% or about 30% of the time in an earlier analysis.

60 Vbeta and 13 Jbeta primers were used in PCR. Assay: immunoSEQ multiplex PCR; the TCRdb copy retains only in-frame clones and omits some. Here the sample spans 93,000 or so clones, approximately 79% being singletons. This clone was counted only a few times. The antigen remains unidentified. The CDR3 length is 17 residues. The germline gives CDR1 LNHNV, CDR2 YYDKDF (reference sequence). With 0 bases removed from V and 3 bases from J, the gap between germline ends came to 18 bases. This chain links TRBV15 with TRBJ2-7; a possible D gene is TRBD2 (5 bases). The sequence derives from a man between 45 and 60 years old in good health and CMV-seropositive. The sequencing input was PBMCs. Here the CDR3 DNA reads TGTGCCACCAGCAGAGATCCCCCTCCTGGGAGAGGCTACGAGCAGTACTTC. It yields the protein CATSRDPPPGRGYEQYF.